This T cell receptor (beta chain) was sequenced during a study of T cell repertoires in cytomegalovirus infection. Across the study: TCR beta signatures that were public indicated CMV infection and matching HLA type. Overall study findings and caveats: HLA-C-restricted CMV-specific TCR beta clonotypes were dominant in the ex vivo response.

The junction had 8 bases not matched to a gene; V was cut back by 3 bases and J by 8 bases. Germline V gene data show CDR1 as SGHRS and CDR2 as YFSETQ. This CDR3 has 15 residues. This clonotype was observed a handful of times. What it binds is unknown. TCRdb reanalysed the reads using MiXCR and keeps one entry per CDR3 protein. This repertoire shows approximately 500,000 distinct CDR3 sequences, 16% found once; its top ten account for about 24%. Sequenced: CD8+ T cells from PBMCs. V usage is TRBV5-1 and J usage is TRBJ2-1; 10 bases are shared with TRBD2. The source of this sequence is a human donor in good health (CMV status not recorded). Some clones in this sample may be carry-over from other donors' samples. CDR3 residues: CASSWSSGSSYEQFF. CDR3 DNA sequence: TGCGCCAGCAGCTGGTCTAGCGGGAGTAGTTATGAGCAGTTCTTC.